This T cell receptor (beta chain) was captured by sequencing in a study of T-cell reconstitution after alpha-beta-depleted transplantation in children (TCRdb year 2016). Regarding the study in general: Using TCR repertoire profiling, the study quantitatively followed how T-cell immune reconstitution unfolded in children after TCRalphabeta/CD19-depleted allogeneic hematopoietic cell transplantation. On the study overall, not on this receptor specifically: The high TCRbeta diversity at day 60 in some patients was ascribed to recipient T cells and intrathymic progenitors that had survived conditioning. About two months after transplant, the apparently early recovery of alphabetaT-cell counts reportedly depended on just several hundred clones that had expanded rapidly and came from non-depleted graft cells. Hyperexpanded clone frequencies declined over subsequent months; after one year, T-cell counts and TCRbeta diversity were mostly attributed to newly produced T cells.

The treatment or condition tag for this specimen amounts to: allogeneic hematopoietic cell transplantation with graft depleted of TCRalphabeta T cells and CD19 B cells. The transplant recipients were children given TCRalphabeta/CD19-depleted allogeneic hematopoietic cell grafts. For this clonotype: What antigen it recognizes has not been identified. Nothing much larger sits one base from this clone, and base qualities are not available.

The library was generated by PCR. For sequencing, an Illumina HiSeq 2500 was employed. To normalize quantification of the TCRbeta repertoire, the TCR libraries were built with molecular barcoding that relied on unique molecular identifiers. TCRdb's own reprocessing of the public reads used fastp at Q25 and MiXCR and kept productive beta chains. Rows with one shared CDR3 protein collapse into an entry with the most common genes and DNA. In all, the sample holds 200,000 or so distinct CDR3 sequences, and 7.5% to 9.5% of those were seen once. The ten largest account for 35% to 45% of the sample. Sequencing was performed on PBMCs, mostly from graft donor cells, taken 360 days after TCRalphabeta/CD19-depleted stem cell transplant. The receptor was isolated from a male patient aged 2-9 years who had a stem cell transplant for acute myeloid leukemia, so the T cells may come from the graft donor.

The DNA is TGTGCCAGCAGTTTAACGCGGCAGTTACAAGAGACCCAGTACTTC. Its translation reads: CASSLTRQLQETQYF. This sequence uses TRBV12-3 or TRBV12-4 and TRBJ2-5, with no confident D gene call. Including cysteine and phenylalanine, the CDR3 has 15 amino acids. The retained sequence is limited to the CDR3, 45 bases, with the frame set at the first base. V was cut back by 2 bases and J by 2 bases, leaving a gap of 12 bases between them.